These 12 T cell receptor beta chains originate from one sample sequenced in a study of PD-1 blockade in classical Hodgkin lymphoma. Here immunoSEQ multiplex PCR was the method, and the copy in TCRdb shows in-frame clones only, minus some. The data hold over 8,000 clones, with 80% to 90% observed a single time. Time point specified: cycle 4 day 1 (C4D1), after less than 7 weeks of nivolumab. Brentuximab vedotin exposure varied, and every patient relapsed after autologous stem cell transplantation. This material consisted of peripheral blood mononuclear cells (PBMCs), taken before the fourth cycle of nivolumab. The receptors stem from a human donor with classical Hodgkin lymphoma.

V is TRBV15 and J is TRBJ1-2; unclear D gene. V lost 0 bases to trimming and J lost 5 bases, with 10 bases between them. The germline V gene encodes CDR1 LNHNV and CDR2 YYDKDF (reference sequence). The length of the CDR3 is 14 residues. Here the CDR3 reads CATSRDLDWYGYTF. The CDR3, as DNA: TGTGCCACCAGCAGAGATTTGGACTGGTATGGCTACACCTTC.

This clone showed up just once. V gene TRBV7-9 combines with J gene TRBJ2-5; 8 bases map to TRBD2. Germline CDR1 reads SEHNR; CDR2 reads FQNEAQ (reference sequence). The CDR3 covers 17 residues. Losses at the gene ends were 6 bases for V and 2 bases for J; bases not matched to a gene: 14. CDR3: CASRLSQAGGSQETQYF. For the CDR3, the DNA is TGTGCCAGCAGGTTGTCCCAGGCGGGGGGTTCGCAAGAGACCCAGTACTTC.

The rearrangement joins TRBV4-3 to TRBJ1-2; D unresolved. The CDR3 is 12 amino acids. Trimming pared 0 bases from V and 8 bases from J, leaving 7 bases between. CDR1 is LGHNA, CDR2 YSLEER, per germline. The DNA for the CDR3 is TGCGCCAGCAGCCAAGATCTACAGGGCTACACCTTC. Its protein product is CASSQDLQGYTF.

The V and J genes are TRBV19 and TRBJ1-6, with D perhaps matching TRBD1 (5 bases). The CDR3 totals 15 residues. Trimming left V 5 bases short and J 8 bases short, with 16 bases between. Germline V lookup: CDR1 LNHDA, CDR2 SQIVND (reference sequence). Here the CDR3 reads CASSPRLKGDSPLHF. The CDR3 coding sequence is TGTGCCAGTAGTCCAAGACTAAAAGGGGATTCACCCCTCCACTTT.

The CDR3 DNA reads TGTGCCAGCAGCTCATATGCCGCCCGGGGGTGGGAGCAGTACTTC. This encodes CASSSYAARGWEQYF. The chain uses TRBV7-9 and TRBJ2-7; a weak D match, TRBD2 (6 bases). V lost 4 bases and J lost 7, with 20 bases in between. The CDR3 is 15 residues long. Germline-derived CDR1 and CDR2 are SEHNR and FQNEAQ (reference sequence).

This clone was observed a few times. The gene calls are TRBV4-1 and TRBJ1-6; 8 bases align to TRBD1. V dropped 2 bases and J dropped 7; count of bases not matched to a gene: 7. Germline loops: CDR1 MGHRA, CDR2 YSYEKL. The CDR3 is made up of 16 amino acids. The CDR3 here is CASSQPWTGMNSPLHF. CDR3 sequence (DNA): TGCGCCAGCAGCCAACCTTGGACAGGGATGAATTCACCCCTCCACTTT.

The chain carries TRBV10-3 and TRBJ1-5; no reliable D call. The CDR3 sequence is 18 residues long. Trimming removed 0 bases at V and 2 bases at J, with 17 bases between. Germline lookup yields CDR1 ENHRY and CDR2 SYGVKD. The CDR3 sequence: CAISESGGIPTGNQPQHF. As DNA, the CDR3 is TGTGCCATCAGTGAGTCTGGAGGGATCCCTACCGGCAATCAGCCCCAGCATTTT.

The table lists this clone with a count of one. The rearrangement links TRBV5-1 to TRBJ2-3, with 7 bases lining up with TRBD1. The CDR3 sequence is 15 residues long. Germline CDR1 reads SGHRS; CDR2 reads YFSETQ. V shed 0 bases, J shed 4 bases, and the junction held 5 bases outside the gene matches. For the CDR3, the DNA is TGCGCCAGCAGCTTGGCGGGACAGCTTTCAGATACGCAGTATTTT. This translates into CASSLAGQLSDTQYF.

This chain joins TRBV5-1 and TRBJ2-3; no clear D gene. Germline V gene sequence: CDR1 SGHRS, CDR2 YFSETQ. This CDR3 spans 14 amino acids. Trimming shortened V by 0 bases and J by 4 bases, and 9 bases separated the two germline ends. In nucleotides, the CDR3 is TGCGCCAGCAGCTTGGAGCAGGAATCAGATACGCAGTATTTT. Translated, it gives CASSLEQESDTQYF.

The gene calls are TRBV7-2 and TRBJ2-3, with TRBD1 matching 9 bases. The CDR3 is 18 amino acids. Trimming at V came to 1 base and at J to 3 bases, leaving 11 bases not matched to a gene. Germline CDR1 reads SGHTA; CDR2 reads FQGNSA. The CDR3 spells CASSLDLGGQGRTDTQYF. The CDR3 DNA is TGTGCCAGCAGCTTAGACCTCGGGGGACAGGGCCGTACAGATACGCAGTATTTT.

This chain links TRBV29-1 with TRBJ1-2, with a tentative D call TRBD1 (5 bases). V lost 2 bases, J lost 7 bases, and 11 bases lay in between. This CDR3 is 12 amino acids long. Germline CDR1 is SQVTM and CDR2 is ANQGSEA. The CDR3 here is CSVESGGGGYTF. For the CDR3, the DNA is TGCAGCGTTGAATCCGGGGGGGGTGGCTACACCTTC.

This chain connects TRBV27 to TRBJ2-7; D is tentatively TRBD1 or TRBD2 (5 bases each). The CDR3 covers 15 residues. Germline loops: CDR1 MNHEY, CDR2 SMNVEV (reference sequence). The V and J ends lost 5 bases and 0 bases respectively, with 14 bases between them. CDR3 protein: CASSKTGTGSYEQYF. As DNA, the CDR3 is TGTGCCAGCAGTAAAACCGGGACCGGCTCCTACGAGCAGTACTTC.